Listed below are T cell receptor beta chains from one sample, sequenced in a study of blood T cell repertoires in COVID-19. Measured with immunoSEQ multiplex PCR; TCRdb has only the in-frame clones, and not every one. The table has about 320,000 clones, 88% seen once. The sequencing input was peripheral blood. These TCRs come from a woman in her thirties with COVID-19, enrolled during active disease. Both conserved end residues are part of each CDR3. Each record gives: clone size, V gene, D gene, J gene, CDR3 DNA, CDR3 protein. The D gene is left open where the match is weak. Only part of the rows carry a size: once, few, many, or a class if the clone is expanded.

.	TRBV5-5	TRBD2	TRBJ2-3	TGTGCCAGCAGCTTGTACGGGGGGATAGATACGCAGTATTTT	CASSLYGGIDTQYF
few	TRBV5-6	.	TRBJ2-7	TGTGCCAGCAGCTTCACGGACAGACCCTACGAGCAGTACTTC	CASSFTDRPYEQYF
.	TRBV5-1	TRBD2	TRBJ2-3	TGCGCCAGCAGCACCGGGGACTACACAGATACGCAGTATTTT	CASSTGDYTDTQYF
.	TRBV7-9	.	TRBJ2-7	TGTGCCAGCAGCTTAACGGGGGTACACTACGAGCAGTACTTC	CASSLTGVHYEQYF
once	TRBV7-8	.	TRBJ2-5	TGTGCCAGCAGCTCCCAACAGGGAGGGGAGACCCAGTACTTC	CASSSQQGGETQYF
.	TRBV9	.	TRBJ2-1	TGTGCCAGCAGCGTAGGGGGGCTCGATGAGCAGTTCTTC	CASSVGGLDEQFF
.	TRBV18	.	TRBJ2-2	TGTGCCAGCTCATCGACGCTCGGGACCGGGGAGCTGTTTTTT	CASSSTLGTGELFF
.	TRBV27	.	TRBJ1-2	TGTGCCAGCAGTTCCCGACAGCCTCTCATCTATGGCTACACCTTC	CASSSRQPLIYGYTF
.	TRBV12-5	.	TRBJ2-2	TGTGCTAGTGGTTTGTTCGCGGGTTTAACCGGGGAGCTGTTTTTT	CASGLFAGLTGELFF
.	TRBV6-1	.	TRBJ1-5	TGTGCCAGCAGTGAAGTCAGGGATAGCAATCAGCCCCAGCATTTT	CASSEVRDSNQPQHF
.	TRBV4-1	TRBD2	TRBJ2-1	TGCGCCAGCAGCCCCCGCGGTAGCGGGGGGGACAATGAGCAGTTCTTC	CASSPRGSGGDNEQFF
.	TRBV4-3	.	TRBJ2-7	TGCGCCAGCAGCCAAGTCGGAGGGGCGGGGGAGCAGTACTTC	CASSQVGGAGEQYF